The rows below give T cell receptor beta chains drawn from one sample of a study of OX40 agonist ivuxolimab in advanced cancers. Clones were sequenced by immunoSEQ multiplex PCR, and TCRdb holds only the in-frame ones, with some missing. This table holds 65,000 or so clones, approximately 90% found once. Sample: CD4+ or CD8+ T cells sorted from blood, taken in a trial of the OX40 agonist ivuxolimab. The source of these receptors is an adult with an advanced solid tumor such as melanoma, head and neck, liver or kidney cancer. Each CDR3 is given with its conserved first and last residue. Each record gives: D gene, V gene, clone size, J gene, CDR3 DNA, CDR3 protein. D genes are given only for firm matches. The size entry is marked missing in some rows and otherwise reads once, few, many or a size class.

d_call: TRBD1; v_call: TRBV7-2; clone_size: NA; j_call: TRBJ2-7; cdr3_nt: TGTGCCAGCAGCTTATCCGGGACAGGCTACGAGCAGTACTTC; cdr3_aa: CASSLSGTGYEQYF
d_call: NA; v_call: TRBV9; clone_size: NA; j_call: TRBJ1-1; cdr3_nt: TGTGCCAGCCCCCCGACTCGGGCAGCTGAAGCTTTCTTT; cdr3_aa: CASPPTRAAEAFF
d_call: NA; v_call: TRBV28; clone_size: NA; j_call: TRBJ2-5; cdr3_nt: TGTGCCAGCAGTTTAGAACCGCGGAACCAGTACTTC; cdr3_aa: CASSLEPRNQYF
d_call: NA; v_call: TRBV5-1; clone_size: once; j_call: TRBJ2-3; cdr3_nt: TGCGCCAGCAGCTTAGCTAGCGTTAGCACAGATACGCAGTATTTT; cdr3_aa: CASSLASVSTDTQYF
d_call: TRBD2; v_call: TRBV7-3; clone_size: NA; j_call: TRBJ2-7; cdr3_nt: TGTGCCAGCAGCCTCGGGGGGGACTACGAGCAGTACTTC; cdr3_aa: CASSLGGDYEQYF
d_call: NA; v_call: TRBV27; clone_size: NA; j_call: TRBJ2-1; cdr3_nt: TGTGCCAGCAGTTTTCGGTTAGAATCCTACAATGAGCAGTTCTTC; cdr3_aa: CASSFRLESYNEQFF
d_call: NA; v_call: TRBV19; clone_size: NA; j_call: TRBJ1-1; cdr3_nt: TGTGCCAGTAGTTCCAGGGTTTCTGAAGCTTTCTTT; cdr3_aa: CASSSRVSEAFF
d_call: NA; v_call: TRBV7-2; clone_size: NA; j_call: TRBJ1-6; cdr3_nt: TGTGCCAGCAGCTTAGCAAATTCACCCCTCCACTTT; cdr3_aa: CASSLANSPLHF
d_call: TRBD1; v_call: TRBV30; clone_size: NA; j_call: TRBJ1-4; cdr3_nt: TGTGCCTGGAGCCAGGGGGGGTTTGAAAAACTGTTTTTT; cdr3_aa: CAWSQGGFEKLFF
d_call: NA; v_call: TRBV9; clone_size: few; j_call: TRBJ2-5; cdr3_nt: TGTGCCAGCAGCCCCGAGGGACGACGAGAAGAGACCCAGTACTTC; cdr3_aa: CASSPEGRREETQYF
d_call: TRBD1; v_call: TRBV5-1; clone_size: NA; j_call: TRBJ2-7; cdr3_nt: TGCGCCAGCAGTTCCGGGACAGGGCAAACCTACGAGCAGTACTTC; cdr3_aa: CASSSGTGQTYEQYF
d_call: TRBD2; v_call: TRBV4-1; clone_size: NA; j_call: TRBJ2-3; cdr3_nt: TGCGCCAGCAGCCAACTCGGACTAGCGGGGGCCACAGATACGCAGTATTTT; cdr3_aa: CASSQLGLAGATDTQYF
d_call: NA; v_call: TRBV19; clone_size: NA; j_call: TRBJ1-5; cdr3_nt: TGTGCCAGTAGTACAACCGGGGGAGGGCTGCGCAATCAGCCCCAGCATTTT; cdr3_aa: CASSTTGGGLRNQPQHF
d_call: NA; v_call: TRBV9; clone_size: few; j_call: TRBJ2-1; cdr3_nt: TGTGCCAGCAGCGTAGGCCCGGGGCAGGATGAGCAGTTCTTC; cdr3_aa: CASSVGPGQDEQFF
d_call: NA; v_call: TRBV14; clone_size: NA; j_call: TRBJ1-1; cdr3_nt: TGTGCCAGCAGCTCCGGAATGCACACTGAAGCTTTCTTT; cdr3_aa: CASSSGMHTEAFF
d_call: TRBD1; v_call: TRBV4-1; clone_size: NA; j_call: TRBJ1-4; cdr3_nt: TGCGCCAGCAGCCAGTTTCCGGGACAGAAAAATGAAAAACTGTTTTTT; cdr3_aa: CASSQFPGQKNEKLFF
d_call: NA; v_call: TRBV2; clone_size: NA; j_call: TRBJ1-2; cdr3_nt: TGTGCCAGCAGTGAGTGGACGGGGGGCTATGGCTACACCTTC; cdr3_aa: CASSEWTGGYGYTF
d_call: NA; v_call: TRBV4-1; clone_size: NA; j_call: TRBJ1-2; cdr3_nt: TGCGCCAGCAGCCAAGATAGGGCAGGGGCGATGTACACCTTC; cdr3_aa: CASSQDRAGAMYTF
d_call: NA; v_call: TRBV6-5; clone_size: NA; j_call: TRBJ1-6; cdr3_nt: TGTGCCAGCACAGGGACATCGAATTCACCCCTCCACTTT; cdr3_aa: CASTGTSNSPLHF
d_call: NA; v_call: TRBV5-1; clone_size: NA; j_call: TRBJ2-1; cdr3_nt: TGCGCCAGCAGCTTGGAGGCAGGCCGAGTCTCCTACAATGAGCAGTTCTTC; cdr3_aa: CASSLEAGRVSYNEQFF
d_call: NA; v_call: TRBV7-3; clone_size: NA; j_call: TRBJ1-5; cdr3_nt: TGTGCCAGCAGCTTAGTACCAGGGGGCAATCAGCCCCAGCATTTT; cdr3_aa: CASSLVPGGNQPQHF
d_call: TRBD1; v_call: TRBV4-2; clone_size: few; j_call: TRBJ2-7; cdr3_nt: TGTGCCAGCAGCCAAGGACAGGGGACCTACGAGCAGTACTTC; cdr3_aa: CASSQGQGTYEQYF
d_call: NA; v_call: TRBV19; clone_size: NA; j_call: TRBJ1-5; cdr3_nt: TGTGCCAGTAGTCGGACCCCTACCTCTTCTAGCAATCAGCCCCAGCATTTT; cdr3_aa: CASSRTPTSSSNQPQHF
d_call: TRBD1; v_call: TRBV7-7; clone_size: NA; j_call: TRBJ2-5; cdr3_nt: TGTGCTAGCAGCAAGGACAGGGAAGAGACCCAGTACTTC; cdr3_aa: CASSKDREETQYF